This is a list of T cell receptor beta chains from one sample in a study of technical replicates of blood from a few donors. Profiling relied on immunoSEQ multiplex PCR, and the TCRdb table lists in-frame clones only, not all of them. Here the sample spans some 100,000 clones, roughly 95% being singletons. Sequenced material: T cells isolated from PBMCs. The receptors come from a human donor in good health. Each CDR3 is given with its conserved first and last residue. A row's size may be missing; if present it is once, few, many or a size class.

TRBV6-1,-,TRBJ2-3,CASSEIAGGRLTDTQYF
TRBV5-6,-,TRBJ2-1,CASSIYNEQFF
TRBV19,-,TRBJ2-1,CASSSPGQAYNEQFF
TRBV12-5,-,TRBJ2-1,CASGLVKLNEQFF
TRBV4-1,-,TRBJ2-7,CASSQDRGDAYEQYF
TRBV28,-,TRBJ2-2,CASSRSGGPGAGELFF
TRBV29-1,-,TRBJ2-2,CSVKMLAGNTGELFF
TRBV9,-,TRBJ2-6,CASSPRGGSGANVLTF
TRBV7-8,-,TRBJ1-3,CASSPSGGSGNTIYF
TRBV9,-,TRBJ2-1,CASSIGLAGRRQYNEQFF
TRBV6-5,-,TRBJ2-5,CASQSRDIETQYF
TRBV27,-,TRBJ2-3,CASSYASTDTQYF
TRBV5-1,once,TRBJ2-2,CASSLAVTRYTGELFF
TRBV27,-,TRBJ2-3,CASSDRGGQYF
TRBV5-1,-,TRBJ2-7,CASSLGQTVNEQYF
TRBV5-1,-,TRBJ2-1,CASSLQTRTYNEQFF
TRBV6-1,-,TRBJ1-2,CASRRDSSNYGYTF
TRBV30,-,TRBJ2-7,CAWKDGGVGQYF
TRBV27,-,TRBJ2-7,CASKDRDHEQYF
TRBV6-1,-,TRBJ1-6,CASKYRQGGNSPLHF
TRBV5-8,once,TRBJ1-2,CASRIYYGYGYTF
TRBV11-2,-,TRBJ2-7,CASSLTGSSYEQYF
TRBV4-2,-,TRBJ2-3,CASSQDSMSGTDTQYF
TRBV27,-,TRBJ2-7,CASSFLALGASEQYF
TRBV5-1,once,TRBJ2-1,CASSPGQKDNEQFF
TRBV28,once,TRBJ1-2,CASSFQDRGFFYGYTF
TRBV28,-,TRBJ1-1,CASSTTGTGFTEAFF
TRBV19,once,TRBJ1-5,CASSIEGHSNQPQHF
TRBV14,-,TRBJ2-3,CASSQDRETSGDTQYF
TRBV15,-,TRBJ2-1,CATSDRGRPYNEQFF
TRBV10-1,-,TRBJ2-2,CASSHGQGSTGELFF
TRBV13,-,TRBJ2-7,CASRFSGGTYEQYF
TRBV15,-,TRBJ2-7,CATSTDTYEQYF
TRBV14,-,TRBJ1-1,CASSHHTGVDTEAFF
TRBV5-1,once,TRBJ2-3,CASSSNRAVTDTQYF
TRBV4-1,-,TRBJ2-3,CASSRRGGTGGEDTQYF
TRBV14,-,TRBJ2-3,CASSRTRVTDTQYF
TRBV29-1,few,TRBJ1-1,CSVERTADTEAFF
TRBV6-5,-,TRBJ2-2,CASSPGLAGTGELFF
TRBV29-1,-,TRBJ2-1,CSGGTAPNEQFF
TRBV7-3,-,TRBJ2-1,CASSLLAGRYNEQFF
TRBV7-6,-,TRBJ1-3,CASGTFLSGNTIYF
TRBV21-1,-,TRBJ2-2,CASSNPRTGGRAGELFF
TRBV19,-,TRBJ2-7,CASSIGLAGGQYEQYF
TRBV6-1,-,TRBJ2-1,CASSDSLSSYNEQFF
TRBV5-6,-,TRBJ1-2,CASSPSDRDWGYGYTF
TRBV6-1,-,TRBJ2-2,CASSADRESGELFF
TRBV29-1,-,TRBJ1-1,CSVAGGSNTEAFF
TRBV9,-,TRBJ1-3,CASSVGDSGNTIYF
TRBV30,-,TRBJ2-7,CACIDRVRSYEQYF
TRBV4-2,-,TRBJ2-3,CASSQDEKEGTDTQYF
TRBV19,once,TRBJ1-2,CASTTGEGRDYGYTF
TRBV10-3,-,TRBJ2-7,CAISGGTGVYEQYF
TRBV7-9,-,TRBJ1-1,CASSLKSVNTEAFF